These 14 T cell receptor beta chains were sequenced from one sample in a study of regulatory T cells in long-lasting Graves disease. Combining iRepertoire HTBI primers with Arm-PCR of CDR3 regions, the authors built TCR beta libraries. MiXCR was run by TCRdb on the multiplex PCR reads, yielding one entry per CDR3 protein. This table has about 400,000 distinct CDR3 sequences, around 15% appearing once. Sample time point: newly diagnosed GD, antithyroid drugs for less than 3 months. The authors made the TCR library using RNA they extracted from PBMCs. The data were also submitted as part of a second study, on T cells in Graves' hyperthyroidism and ophthalmopathy.

Sample: peripheral blood mononuclear cells (PBMCs), taken at new diagnosis, from a patient treated with antithyroid drugs. The receptor set was obtained from a woman aged 18 to 35 with Graves disease.

As to this clonotype: A junction end diverges from the germline sequence, so it may reflect a read error. This chain links TRBV7-9 with TRBJ2-1, with D tentatively TRBD2 (5 bases). The CDR3 consists of 15 residues. Germline V CDR1 and CDR2: SEHNR, FQNEAQ (reference sequence). CDR3 bases: TGTGCCAGCAGCTTAAGGCTAGCCCAGTACAATGAGCAGTTCTTT. This gives the protein CASSLRLAQYNEQFF.

The rearrangement uses TRBV5-1 and TRBJ1-5; D is unresolved. Trimming removed 5 bases from V and 5 bases from J, with 5 bases in between. The CDR3 consists of 11 residues. CDR1 SGHRS and CDR2 YFSETQ come from the germline V gene. This CDR3 is CASRSDQPQHF. DNA for the CDR3: TGCGCCAGCAGATCCGATCAGCCCCAGCATTTT.

V usage is TRBV7-2 and J usage is TRBJ2-4; TRBD1 agrees at 8 bases. V was pared by 4 bases and J by 15 bases, with 17 bases of the junction left unmatched. Germline-derived CDR1 and CDR2 are SGHTA and FQGNSA. This CDR3 has 15 residues. CDR3 coding DNA: TGTGCCAGCAGCTGGGGGCGCGCAGGGGGCCCCGATGGGTACTTC. Translated: CASSWGRAGGPDGYF.

This clonotype was counted once. This likely reflects a read error, since a far larger clone is one base away. This chain links TRBV6-1 with TRBJ2-5, with TRBD2 matching over 10 bases. Germline lookup yields CDR1 MNHNS and CDR2 SASEGT. The V and J ends lost 3 bases and 7 bases, in that order; junction bases with no gene match: 11. The CDR3 spans 16 residues. CDR3 loop: CASSERNSGGTGTQYF. CDR3 coding DNA: TGTGCCAGCAGTGAGCGCAATAGCGGGGGGACTGGGACCCAGTACTTC.

This clonotype was picked up many times. V is TRBV2 and J is TRBJ2-2; the D gene is possibly TRBD2 (5 bases). V was clipped by 6 bases and J by 2 bases, with 10 bases between them. The CDR3 runs to 14 residues. The germline CDR1 and CDR2 sequences are SNHLY and FYNNEI. CDR3 DNA: TGTGCCAGCAGGTGGAGGACTAACACCGGGGAGCTGTTTTTT. Translating gives CASRWRTNTGELFF.

This clonotype was observed a single time. This clone may be a read error of a much larger clone one base away. CDR3 in DNA: TGTGGCAGCAGTTCCATCTCTGGGGCCAACGTCCTGACTTTC. Its protein product is CGSSSISGANVLTF. This chain uses TRBV6-9 with TRBJ2-6; D call uncertain. Per the germline V gene, CDR1 is MNHGY and CDR2 is SVAAGI. The CDR3 covers 14 residues.

There are a few counts of this clonotype. The chain combines TRBV2 with TRBJ1-5; D is unresolved. The CDR3 has 14 residues. Germline V lookup: CDR1 SNHLY, CDR2 FYNNEI. V was trimmed by 5 bases and J by 4 bases, leaving 12 bases between them. The CDR3, as DNA: TGTGCCAGCAGTTCGGCAGGAGGGAATCAGCCCCAGCATTTT. This translates into CASSSAGGNQPQHF.

This clonotype was seen at least ten times. The J gene is TRBJ1-2, the V gene TRBV30; D gene unclear. The CDR3 covers 13 residues. The V gene lost 2 bases and the J gene lost 0 bases, with 7 bases spanning the gap. From germline, CDR1 is GTSNPN and CDR2 SVGIG (reference sequence). CDR3 residues: CAWSLAANYGYTF. The CDR3, as DNA: TGTGCCTGGAGTTTGGCGGCTAACTATGGCTACACCTTC. Supplemented by reference TRBV30 and TRBJ1-2, the full variable domain reads SQTIHQWPATLVQPVGSPLSLECTVEGTSNPNLYWYRQAAGRGLQLLFYSVGIGQISSEVPQNLSASRPQDRQFILSSKKLLLSDSGFYLCAWSLAANYGYTFGSGTRLTVV.

J is TRBJ2-5 and V is TRBV11-2; TRBD2 aligns across 14 bases. The V segment lost 5 bases and the J segment 0 bases; nucleotides outside the gene matches: 8. CDR1 and CDR2 from the germline V gene are SGHAT and FQNNGV. The CDR3 length is 18 residues. CDR3 loop: CASSPGLAGGLNQETQYF. As DNA, the CDR3 is TGTGCCAGCAGCCCCGGACTAGCGGGGGGTCTCAACCAAGAGACCCAGTACTTC. The entire variable domain, with the rest obtained from reference TRBV11-2 and TRBJ2-5, is as follows: EAGVAQSPRYKIIEKRQSVAFWCNPISGHATLYWYQQILGQGPKLLIQFQNNGVVDDSQLPKDRFSAERLKGVDSTLKIQPAKLEDSAVYLCASSPGLAGGLNQETQYFGPGTRLLVL.

This clonotype has a count of ten or more. V gene TRBV19 combines with J gene TRBJ2-1; TRBD1 agrees at 8 bases. Germline CDR1 and CDR2: LNHDA and SQIVND (reference sequence). The CDR3 extends over 14 amino acids. The ends lost 3 bases at V and 6 bases at J; junction bases unmatched: 4. The CDR3 DNA is TGTGCCAGTAGTATTAGGACAGGGTCCAATGAGCAGTTCTTC. This sequence encodes CASSIRTGSNEQFF.

The rearrangement joins TRBV4-1 to TRBJ1-1; the D gene is possibly TRBD1 (6 bases). The CDR3 sequence is 14 residues long. CDR1 MGHRA and CDR2 YSYEKL come from the germline V gene. V was cut by 4 bases and J by 3 bases, with 12 bases left in between. CDR3 DNA sequence: TGCGCCAGCAGCCCCTCGGACAGATACACTGAAGCTTTCTTT. Protein sequence: CASSPSDRYTEAFF.

This clonotype was found many times. This chain's CDR3 is CASSFQTGMYEQYF. In DNA, the CDR3 is TGTGCCAGCAGTTTCCAGACAGGGATGTACGAGCAGTACTTC. The rearrangement links TRBV7-2 to TRBJ2-7; 7 positions match TRBD1. V shed 6 bases, J shed 4 bases, and the junction held 9 bases outside the gene matches. Per the germline V gene, CDR1 is SGHTA and CDR2 is FQGNSA. The CDR3 contains 14 residues. The variable domain in full, completed from reference TRBV7-2 and TRBJ2-7, reads GAGVSQSPSNKVTEKGKDVELRCDPISGHTALYWYRQSLGQGLEFLIYFQGNSAPDKSGLPSDRFSAERTGGSVSTLTIQRTQQEDSAVYLCASSFQTGMYEQYFGPGTRLTVT.

In its sample, this clonotype was seen a few times. V is TRBV7-2 and J is TRBJ1-3; a weak D match, TRBD1 (6 bases). The V end was cut by 3 bases, the J end by 1 base, with 10 bases between. This CDR3 is built from 15 residues. Germline CDR1 and CDR2: SGHTA and FQGNSA. CDR3 bases: TGTGCCAGCAGCTTCGACAGGATTTCTGGAAACACCATATATTTT. This sequence encodes CASSFDRISGNTIYF.

V gene TRBV15 combines with J gene TRBJ2-5; no clear D gene. Germline CDR1 is LNHNV and CDR2 is YYDKDF (reference sequence). This CDR3 has 13 amino acids. The V and J ends lost 6 bases and 5 bases respectively, with 13 bases between them. CDR3 nucleotides: TGTGCCACCAGTTTGGGTGTTTTGGAGACCCAGTACTTC. Translation: CATSLGVLETQYF.